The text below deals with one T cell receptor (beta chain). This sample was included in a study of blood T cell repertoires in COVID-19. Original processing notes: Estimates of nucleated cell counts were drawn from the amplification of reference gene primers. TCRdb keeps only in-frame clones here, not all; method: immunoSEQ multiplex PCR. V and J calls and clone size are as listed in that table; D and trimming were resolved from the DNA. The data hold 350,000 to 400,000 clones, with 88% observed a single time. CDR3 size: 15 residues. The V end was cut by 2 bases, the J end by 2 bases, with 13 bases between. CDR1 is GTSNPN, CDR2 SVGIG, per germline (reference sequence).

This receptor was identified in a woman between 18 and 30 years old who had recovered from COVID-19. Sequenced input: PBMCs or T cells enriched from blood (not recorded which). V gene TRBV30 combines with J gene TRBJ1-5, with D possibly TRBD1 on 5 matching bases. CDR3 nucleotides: TGTGCCTGGAGTCGGGGCGGGAGAGGCAATCAGCCCCAGCATTTT. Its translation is CAWSRGGRGNQPQHF. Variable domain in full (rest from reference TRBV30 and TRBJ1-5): SQTIHQWPATLVQPVGSPLSLECTVEGTSNPNLYWYRQAAGRGLQLLFYSVGIGQISSEVPQNLSASRPQDRQFILSSKKLLLSDSGFYLCAWSRGGRGNQPQHFGDGTRLSIL.